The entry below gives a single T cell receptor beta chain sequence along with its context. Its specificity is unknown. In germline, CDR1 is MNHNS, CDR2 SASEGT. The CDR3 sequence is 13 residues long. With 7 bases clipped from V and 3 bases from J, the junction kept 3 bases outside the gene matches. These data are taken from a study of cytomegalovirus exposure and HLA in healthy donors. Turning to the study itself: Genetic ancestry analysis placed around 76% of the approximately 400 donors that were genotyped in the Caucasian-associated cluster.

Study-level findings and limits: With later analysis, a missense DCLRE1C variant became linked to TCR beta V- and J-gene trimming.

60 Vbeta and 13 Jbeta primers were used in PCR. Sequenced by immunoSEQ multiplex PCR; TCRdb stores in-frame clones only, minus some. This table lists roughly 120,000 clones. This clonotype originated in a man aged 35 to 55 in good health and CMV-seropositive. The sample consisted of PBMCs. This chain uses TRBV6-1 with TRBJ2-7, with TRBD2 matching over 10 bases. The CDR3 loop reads CASIIAGGYEQYF. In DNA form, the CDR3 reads TGTGCCAGCATCATAGCGGGAGGCTACGAGCAGTACTTC.